The entry below gives a single TCR beta chain sequence along with its context. Sequenced by immunoSEQ multiplex PCR; TCRdb stores in-frame clones only, minus some. The sample contains 100,000 to 150,000 clones, around 80% of which appear only once. This sample is drawn from a study of blood T cell repertoires in COVID-19. Background on the study: There were acute and convalescent COVID-19 samples, and they came from the United States, Italy and Spain. The cDNA or gDNA used as material had been derived from T cells, B-cell-depleted T cells, or PBMCs.

This CDR3 has 14 residues. Ages ranged from about 18 to 89 years, with residence in 24 US areas. Assignment of participants to cohorts was predicated upon participant-reported clinical history. This receptor was obtained from a man in his forties with acute COVID-19. Sequenced sample: PBMCs or T cells enriched from blood (not recorded which). The chain joins TRBV12-1 to TRBJ1-5; TRBD1, the table's D call, was not compared with the DNA. TRBV12-1 constitutes a pseudogene. The CDR3 DNA sequence: TGTGCCAGCAGCCCAGGACAGACTAATCAGCCCCAGCATTTT. As protein: CASSPGQTNQPQHF.